The 6 T cell receptor beta chains presented below share a single source sample, sequenced in a study of shared clonotypes between healthy human individuals. The repertoire was sequenced with immunoSEQ multiplex PCR; TCRdb's copy has only in-frame clones and lacks some. The top ten hold 1% to 1.5% of the sample, which has some 1.4 million clones, more than 95% seen once. Sequencing was done on a sample of naive CD4+ T cells sorted from blood. The sample's subset: CD45RA+ positively selected. The receptors originated from a young man in good health.

Here the CDR3 reads CASSLSYVADTQYF. In nucleotides, the CDR3 is TGTGCCAGCAGTTTATCCTACGTAGCAGATACGCAGTATTTT. The V gene is TRBV27, the J gene TRBJ2-3; D is unresolved. Germline V gives CDR1 MNHEY, CDR2 SMNVEV (reference sequence). Trimming removed 0 bases at V and 4 bases at J, with 8 bases between. The CDR3 contains 14 residues.

The CDR3 reads CASSDPLGGGSYEQYF. The CDR3 bases are TGTGCCAGCAGTGACCCCCTGGGAGGGGGCTCCTACGAGCAGTACTTC. The J gene is TRBJ2-7, the V gene TRBV6-1, with TRBD2 as a possible D gene (7 bases). The germline V gene encodes CDR1 MNHNS and CDR2 SASEGT. With 3 bases removed from V and 0 bases from J, the gap between germline ends came to 15 bases. This CDR3 region has 16 residues.

The CDR3 here is CASSLLAGGAGELFF. The CDR3 coding sequence is TGTGCCAGCAGTTTACTAGCGGGAGGGGCCGGGGAGCTGTTTTTT. The V call is TRBV27, the J call TRBJ2-2; 12 nucleotides match TRBD2. Trimming removed 2 bases from V and 6 bases from J; junction bases left unmatched: 1. From germline, CDR1 is MNHEY and CDR2 SMNVEV (reference sequence). The CDR3 totals 15 residues.

The chain couples TRBV7-9 to TRBJ2-2, with 14 bases identical to TRBD2. The CDR3 has 16 residues. CDR1 and CDR2 from the germline V gene are SEHNR and FQNEAQ (reference sequence). After removal of 8 bases from V and 5 bases from J, the junction contained 7 bases not matched to a gene. The CDR3 loop reads CASRGTSGSKTGELFF. The CDR3 DNA follows: TGTGCCAGCCGAGGGACTAGCGGGAGTAAGACCGGGGAGCTGTTTTTT.

As DNA, the CDR3 is TGTGCCAGTAGGTCCGGGACTAGCAACAATGAGCAGTTCTTC. It yields the protein CASRSGTSNNEQFF. The rearrangement links TRBV19 to TRBJ2-1; the match to TRBD2 covers 9 bases. The CDR3 sequence is 14 residues long. Looked up from germline, CDR1 is LNHDA and CDR2 is SQIVND (reference sequence). The V segment lost 6 bases and the J segment 5 bases; nucleotides outside the gene matches: 5.

This chain uses TRBV5-6 with TRBJ2-1; D might be TRBD2 (5 bases). Germline-derived CDR1 and CDR2 are SGHDT and YYEEEE. V was clipped by 6 bases and J by 4 bases, with 14 bases between them. This CDR3 comprises 14 residues. The CDR3 sequence is CASTRRWTYNEQFF. In nucleotides, the CDR3 is TGTGCCAGCACGCGGCGGTGGACTTACAATGAGCAGTTCTTC.